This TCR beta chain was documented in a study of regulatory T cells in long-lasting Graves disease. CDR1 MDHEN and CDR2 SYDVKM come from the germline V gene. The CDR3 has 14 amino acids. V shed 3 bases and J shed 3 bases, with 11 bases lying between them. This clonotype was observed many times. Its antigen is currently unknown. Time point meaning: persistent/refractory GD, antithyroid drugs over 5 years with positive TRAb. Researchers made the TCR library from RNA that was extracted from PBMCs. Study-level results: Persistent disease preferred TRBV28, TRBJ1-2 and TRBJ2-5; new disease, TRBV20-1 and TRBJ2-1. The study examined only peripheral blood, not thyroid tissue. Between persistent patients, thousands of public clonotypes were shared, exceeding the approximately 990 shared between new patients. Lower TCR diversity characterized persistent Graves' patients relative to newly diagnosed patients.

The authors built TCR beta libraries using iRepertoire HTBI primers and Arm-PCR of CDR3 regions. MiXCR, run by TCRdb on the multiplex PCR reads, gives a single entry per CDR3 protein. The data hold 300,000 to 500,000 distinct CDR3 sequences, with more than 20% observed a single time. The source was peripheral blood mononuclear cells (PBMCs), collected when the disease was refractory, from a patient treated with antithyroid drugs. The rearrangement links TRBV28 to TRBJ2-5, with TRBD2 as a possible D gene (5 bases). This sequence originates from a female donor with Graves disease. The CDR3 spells CASSFMGSEETQYF. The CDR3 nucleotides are TGTGCCAGCAGTTTTATGGGGAGTGAAGAGACCCAGTACTTC.